The 15 T cell receptor beta chains presented below share a single source sample, sequenced in a study of regulatory T cells in long-lasting Graves disease. TCR beta libraries were built with iRepertoire HTBI primers and Arm-PCR of CDR3 regions. TCRdb analysed the multiplex PCR reads with MiXCR anew, one entry per CDR3 protein. The data contain some 410,000 distinct CDR3 sequences, around 17% of them seen just once; the ten biggest clones take up roughly a tenth. The time point denotes: newly diagnosed GD, antithyroid drugs for less than 3 months. The TCR library used RNA extracted from PBMCs. In addition, the sample was reused for a study of T cells in Graves' hyperthyroidism and ophthalmopathy.

This material consisted of peripheral blood mononuclear cells (PBMCs), taken at new diagnosis, from a patient treated with antithyroid drugs. These receptors all come from a woman aged 30 to 39 with Graves disease.

This clonotype was found many times. The CDR3 DNA reads TGTGCCAGCAGCGGGGACGCGAAGGGGCAGTACTTC. Encoded protein: CASSGDAKGQYF. V and J are TRBV7-9 and TRBJ2-7, with D perhaps TRBD1 or TRBD2 (5 bases each). The germline V gene has CDR1 SEHNR and CDR2 FQNEAQ (reference sequence). The ends were cut back, 5 bases at V and 9 bases at J, with 14 bases in the middle. CDR3 length: 12 amino acids.

This clonotype has just a few counts. The V gene is TRBV19, the J gene TRBJ2-7; TRBD2 is a possible D gene (6 bases). Germline V gene data show CDR1 as LNHDA and CDR2 as SQIVND (reference sequence). Trimming removed 1 base from V and 2 bases from J, with 12 bases in between. This CDR3 comprises 15 residues. CDR3: CASSIVRGITYEQYF. The CDR3, as DNA: TGTGCCAGTAGTATAGTACGCGGGATAACCTACGAGCAGTACTTC.

Worth noting for this clonotype: An end of the junction does not agree with germline; a read error may underlie this. The gene calls are TRBV7-7 and TRBJ2-5; D may be TRBD2 (6 bases). Germline values: CDR1 SSHAT, CDR2 FNYEAQ (reference sequence). CDR3 length: 15 residues. Here the CDR3 reads CASSLEGVAGETQYF. As DNA, the CDR3 is TGTGCTAGCAGCTTAGAAGGAGTCGCGGGGGAGACCCAGTACTTC.

This clonotype was seen repeatedly, ten times or more. This rearrangement joins TRBV29-1 to TRBJ1-1; D gene uncertain. The CDR3 extends over 12 amino acids. Trimming removed 6 bases at V and 6 bases at J, with 14 bases between. CDR1 and CDR2 from the germline V gene are SQVTM and ANQGSEA. DNA for the CDR3: TGCAGCGTGTGGACGGGAACAGCTGAAGCTTTCTTT. Its translation is CSVWTGTAEAFF.

This clonotype has a count of ten or more. The DNA of the CDR3 is TGTGCCAGCAGTGACCAGGGGCGCGGCAATCAGCCCCAGCATTTT. This translates into CASSDQGRGNQPQHF. The J gene is TRBJ1-5, the V gene TRBV12-3 or TRBV12-4, with a tentative D call TRBD1 (6 bases). This CDR3 has 15 amino acids. V was pared by 5 bases and J by 2 bases, with 13 bases between.

The chain recombines TRBV4-1 with TRBJ1-1, with D possibly matching TRBD1 (5 bases). This CDR3 is built from 12 residues. Germline V gives CDR1 MGHRA, CDR2 YSYEKL. The ends were cut back, 2 bases at V and 7 bases at J, with 8 bases in the middle. CDR3 sequence: CASSQTGDEAFF. The DNA for the CDR3 is TGCGCCAGCAGCCAAACGGGGGATGAAGCTTTCTTT.

The J gene is TRBJ1-2, the V gene TRBV24-1; 7 bases match TRBD1. In germline, CDR1 is KGHDR, CDR2 SFDVKD. V shed 10 bases and J 2 bases; nucleotides not matched to a gene: 6. The CDR3 loop spans 13 amino acids. This chain's CDR3 is CATSLRGNYGYTF. The CDR3 nucleotides are TGTGCCACTTCGCTCAGGGGGAACTATGGCTACACCTTC.

The chain links TRBV11-2 to TRBJ2-7; TRBD2 matches at 9 bases. After removal of 6 bases from V and 3 bases from J, the junction contained 3 bases not matched to a gene. This CDR3 comprises 13 residues. Per germline, CDR1 SGHAT and CDR2 FQNNGV. The CDR3 here is CASRGLADYEQYF. DNA of the CDR3: TGTGCCAGCAGGGGACTAGCAGACTACGAGCAGTACTTC.

This chain uses TRBV20-1 with TRBJ2-7; 10 nucleotides line up with TRBD2. This CDR3 spans 16 amino acids. The germline CDR1 and CDR2 sequences are DFQATT and SNEGSKA (reference sequence). V lost 2 bases to trimming and J lost 6 bases; unmatched junction nucleotides: 13. The CDR3 here is CSARTLSSGRDSEQYF. The CDR3 coding sequence is TGCAGTGCTAGAACATTGTCTAGCGGGAGAGATTCCGAGCAGTACTTC.

This clonotype was counted many times. This chain connects TRBV7-2 to TRBJ2-1; tentatively, D is TRBD1 or TRBD2 (5 bases each). The CDR3 runs 15 residues. V was shortened by 1 base and J by 5 bases, with 12 bases between the two germline ends. The germline CDR1 and CDR2 sequences are SGHTA and FQGNSA. The CDR3 DNA reads as TGTGCCAGCAGCTTAGTGGCAGGGACCGACAATGAGCAGTTCTTC. Translated, it gives CASSLVAGTDNEQFF. The whole variable domain, filled in from reference TRBV7-2 and TRBJ2-1, reads GAGVSQSPSNKVTEKGKDVELRCDPISGHTALYWYRQSLGQGLEFLIYFQGNSAPDKSGLPSDRFSAERTGGSVSTLTIQRTQQEDSAVYLCASSLVAGTDNEQFFGPGTRLTVL.

The table lists this clonotype with many counts. The chain employs TRBV29-1 and TRBJ1-1, with 10 bases that match TRBD1. Trimming cost V 6 bases and J 11 bases; bases outside gene matches: 6. The V gene's germline CDR1 is SQVTM and CDR2 ANQGSEA. CDR3 size: 11 residues. CDR3 sequence: CSVGGTGEAFF. The CDR3 DNA is TGCAGCGTGGGGGGGACAGGGGAGGCTTTCTTT.

This sequence joins TRBV10-3 and TRBJ1-1; 11 bases align to TRBD1. Germline trimming cut 6 bases from V and 3 bases from J; bases unmatched to any gene: 12. The CDR3 is 17 residues long. In germline, CDR1 is ENHRY, CDR2 SYGVKD. CDR3 bases: TGTGCCATCAGCGACCTTGGAGGACAGGGGGCGTACACTGAAGCTTTCTTT. Protein: CAISDLGGQGAYTEAFF.

This clonotype has a handful of counts. The CDR3 DNA follows: TGCAGTGCTAGATCCCCCCGGACTAGCTCCTACGAGCAGTACTTC. This encodes CSARSPRTSSYEQYF. The genes are TRBV20-1 and TRBJ2-7, with 7 bases fitting TRBD2. V lost 2 bases and J lost 0; bases outside the gene matches: 7. Germline CDR1 is DFQATT and CDR2 is SNEGSKA (reference sequence). The CDR3 has 15 residues.

The chain has TRBV10-3 and TRBJ1-4, with 7 bases that match TRBD1. CDR3 size: 15 residues. CDR1 and CDR2 from the germline V gene are ENHRY and SYGVKD. V trimming: 2 bases; J trimming: 7 bases; junction bases outside the gene matches: 7. CDR3 sequence reads: CAISETSGGGEKLFF. CDR3 coding DNA: TGTGCCATCAGTGAGACCTCAGGGGGAGGTGAAAAACTGTTTTTT.

The table lists this clonotype with many counts. J is TRBJ2-7 and V is TRBV20-1; 9 bases map to TRBD2. Trimming at V came to 1 base and at J to 3 bases, leaving 10 bases not matched to a gene. CDR1 and CDR2 from the germline V gene are DFQATT and SNEGSKA (reference sequence). There are 16 residues in the CDR3. CDR3 DNA sequence: TGCAGTGCTAGAGCGGCTACGACTAGCGGAATCTACGAGCAGTACTTC. This codes for CSARAATTSGIYEQYF.